This T cell receptor (beta chain) emerged from a study of T-cell memory formation after mild COVID-19. Study-wide context: TCR clusters were largely donor specific.

V shed 8 bases and J 3 bases; nucleotides not matched to a gene: 6. Germline V CDR1 and CDR2: SNHLY, FYNNEI. The CDR3 consists of 13 residues. This clonotype was detected only a few times. TCRdb re-called the 5' RACE reads through MiXCR, storing one row per CDR3 protein. The table records 350,000 to 400,000 distinct CDR3 sequences, 14% of them present only once. Sequenced input: PBMCs or a T cell subset sorted from them (not recorded which). The receptor comes from a man aged 18 to 30 who had mild COVID-19 (a few samples of this study predate the infection). Cell type and time point are not known. The genes are TRBV2 and TRBJ1-1; 7 bases agree with TRBD1. The CDR3 protein is CASGVGQHTEAFF. CDR3 nucleotides: TGTGCCAGCGGCGTGGGACAGCACACTGAAGCTTTCTTT.